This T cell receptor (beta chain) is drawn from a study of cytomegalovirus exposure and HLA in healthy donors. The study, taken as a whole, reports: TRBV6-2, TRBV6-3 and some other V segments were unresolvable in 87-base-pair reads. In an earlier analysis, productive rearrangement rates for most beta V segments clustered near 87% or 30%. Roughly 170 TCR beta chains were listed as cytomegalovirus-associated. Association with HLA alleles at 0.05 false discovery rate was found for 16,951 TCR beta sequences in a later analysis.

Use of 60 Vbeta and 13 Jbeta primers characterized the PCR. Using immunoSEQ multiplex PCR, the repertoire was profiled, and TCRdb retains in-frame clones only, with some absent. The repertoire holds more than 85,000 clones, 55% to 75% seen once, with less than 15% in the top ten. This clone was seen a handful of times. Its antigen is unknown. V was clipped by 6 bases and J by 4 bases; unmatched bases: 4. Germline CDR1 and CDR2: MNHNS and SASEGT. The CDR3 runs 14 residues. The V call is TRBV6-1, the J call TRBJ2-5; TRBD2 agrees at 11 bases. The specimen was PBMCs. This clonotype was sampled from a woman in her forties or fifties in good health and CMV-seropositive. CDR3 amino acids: CASRSLAGVETQYF. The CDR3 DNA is TGTGCCAGCAGATCACTAGCGGGAGTAGAGACCCAGTACTTC.